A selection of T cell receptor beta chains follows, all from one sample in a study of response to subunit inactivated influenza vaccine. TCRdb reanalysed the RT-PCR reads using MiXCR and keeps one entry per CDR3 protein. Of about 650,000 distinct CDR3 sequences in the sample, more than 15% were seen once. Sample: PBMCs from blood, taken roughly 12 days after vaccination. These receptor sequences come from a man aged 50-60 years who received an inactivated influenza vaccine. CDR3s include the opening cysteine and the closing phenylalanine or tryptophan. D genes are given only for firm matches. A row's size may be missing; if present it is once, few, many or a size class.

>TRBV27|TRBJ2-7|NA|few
TGTGCCAGCAGTTTAGGCAGGTGGTCCTACGAGCAGTACTTC
CASSLGRWSYEQYF
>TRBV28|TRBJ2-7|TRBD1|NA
TGTGCCAGCAGTCCGCACGGACAGGGAGACTACGAGCAGTACTTC
CASSPHGQGDYEQYF
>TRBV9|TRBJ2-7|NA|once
TGTGCCAGCAGCGGTCTCTCTATGGAGCAGTACTTC
CASSGLSMEQYF
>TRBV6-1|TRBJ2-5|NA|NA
TGTGCCAGCAGTCCAACAGGGCGCCGGGAGACCCAGTACTTC
CASSPTGRRETQYF
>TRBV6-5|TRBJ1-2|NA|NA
TGTGCCAGCAGTTGGGGGGAGGGCTACACCTTC
CASSWGEGYTF
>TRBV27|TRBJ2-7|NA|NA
TGTGCCACCCGGAGACAAGCCTACGAGCAGTACTTC
CATRRQAYEQYF
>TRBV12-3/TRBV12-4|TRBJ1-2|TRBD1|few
TGTGCCAGCGGCGATCGGACAGGGGGTTATGGCTACACCTTC
CASGDRTGGYGYTF
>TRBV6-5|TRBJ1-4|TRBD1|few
TGTGCCAGCAGTTACTACGGGACAGGGGGCAAAGCGTCTAATGAAAAACTGTTTTTT
CASSYYGTGGKASNEKLFF
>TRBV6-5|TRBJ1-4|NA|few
TGTGCCATCAGTTACTCGAGTCTGGGGGTCGGTGAAAAACTGTTTTTT
CAISYSSLGVGEKLFF
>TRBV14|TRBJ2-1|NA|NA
TGTGCCAGCAGCCAAGTGGCAGGGAAGGAGTTCTTC
CASSQVAGKEFF
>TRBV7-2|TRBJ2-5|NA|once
TGTGCCAGCAGTCGAGGGGTGATGAGGGAGACCCAGTACTTC
CASSRGVMRETQYF
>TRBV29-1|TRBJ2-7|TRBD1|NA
TGCAGCGTGATTGGACAGGGAAGCTCCTACGAGCAGTACTTC
CSVIGQGSSYEQYF
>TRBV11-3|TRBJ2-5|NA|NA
TGTGCCAGCAGCTTGGGCGGGACCGACCAAGAGACCCAGTACTTC
CASSLGGTDQETQYF
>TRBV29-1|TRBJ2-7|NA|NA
TGCAGCGTTGCGGGTTTCTATGAGCAGTACTTC
CSVAGFYEQYF
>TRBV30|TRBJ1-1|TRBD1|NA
TGTGCCTGGAGTGGGACAGGGAACACTGAAGCTTTCTTT
CAWSGTGNTEAFF
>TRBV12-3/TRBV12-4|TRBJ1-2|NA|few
TGTGCCAGCAGCGGTGGGGGGGTGGACTATGGCTACACCTTC
CASSGGGVDYGYTF
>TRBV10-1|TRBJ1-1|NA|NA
TGCGCCAGCAGTGAGTCGAGGTGTTTTGATGCTGAAGCTTTCTTT
CASSESRCFDAEAFF
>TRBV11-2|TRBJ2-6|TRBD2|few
TGTGCCAGCAGCCCGGGACTAGCGGGGGACTCTGGGGCCAACGTCCTGACTTTC
CASSPGLAGDSGANVLTF
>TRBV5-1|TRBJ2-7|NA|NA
TGCGCCAGCAGCGTGTCGTCCGGCGAGCAGTACTTC
CASSVSSGEQYF
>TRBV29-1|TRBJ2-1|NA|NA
TGCAGCGCTGGAGGGGGCGGGGGGAACTATGGGCAGTTCTTC
CSAGGGGGNYGQFF
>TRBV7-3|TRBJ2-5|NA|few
TGTGCCAGCAGCCCCCGGGGTACGGGGACCCAGTACTTC
CASSPRGTGTQYF
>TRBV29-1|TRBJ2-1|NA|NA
TGCAGCGTTACATATACTAACTACAATGAGCAGTTCTTC
CSVTYTNYNEQFF
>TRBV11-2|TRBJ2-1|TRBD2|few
TGTGCCAGCAGCGGGCTTAGCGGGAGTCGGTACAATGAGCAGTTCTTC
CASSGLSGSRYNEQFF
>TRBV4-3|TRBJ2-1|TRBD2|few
TGCGCCAGCAGCCGGATTACTAGCGGGAAAACTAATGAGCAGTTCTTC
CASSRITSGKTNEQFF
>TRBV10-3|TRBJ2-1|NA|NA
TGTGCCATCAGTGACGGGCCGCGCGATGAGCAGTTCTTC
CAISDGPRDEQFF
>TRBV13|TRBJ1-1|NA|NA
TGTGCCAGCAGCTTAGAAGGGGGGAACACTGAAGCTTTCTTT
CASSLEGGNTEAFF
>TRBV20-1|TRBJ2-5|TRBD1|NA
TGCAGTGCTAGTACACGACAGGGGGCTAAACAGACCCAGTACTTC
CSASTRQGAKQTQYF
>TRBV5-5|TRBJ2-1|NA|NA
TGTGCCAGCAGCCGGATGGGAGAACCGCTCGATGAGCAGTTCTTC
CASSRMGEPLDEQFF
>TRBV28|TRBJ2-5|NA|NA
TGTGCCAGCAGTTTATCCCAACCGCAAGAGACCCAGTACTTC
CASSLSQPQETQYF
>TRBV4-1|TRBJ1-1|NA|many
TGCGCCAGCAGCCAAGATCGACAGAACACTGAAGCTTTCTTT
CASSQDRQNTEAFF
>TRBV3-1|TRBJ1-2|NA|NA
TGTGCCAGCAGCCAAGAACTGACAGGAAGAGCTAACTATGGCTACACCTTC
CASSQELTGRANYGYTF
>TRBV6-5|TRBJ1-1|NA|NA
TGTGCCAGCAGCTATGTACAGTGGAACACTGAAGCTTTCTTT
CASSYVQWNTEAFF
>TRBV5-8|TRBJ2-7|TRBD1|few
TGTGCCAGCAGCGACCGGGACAGTCAAGAGGGGCAGTACTTC
CASSDRDSQEGQYF
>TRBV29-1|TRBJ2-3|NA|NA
TGCAGCGCTAACACCTTACAGAGGACTAGCACAGATACGCAGTATTTT
CSANTLQRTSTDTQYF
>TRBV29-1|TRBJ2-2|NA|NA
TGCAGCGTTGAGAGTATTGGCACCGGGGAGCTGTTTTTT
CSVESIGTGELFF
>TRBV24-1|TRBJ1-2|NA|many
TGTGCCACCAGTGATACGGGACGGAACTATGGCTACACCTTC
CATSDTGRNYGYTF
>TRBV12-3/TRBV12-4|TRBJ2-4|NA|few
TGTGCCAGCAGCTATGGACAGTCGATGGGCATTCAGTACTTC
CASSYGQSMGIQYF
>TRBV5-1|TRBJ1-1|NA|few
TGCGCCAGCAGCTCCCTTCCCCGAAACACTGAAGCTTTCTTT
CASSSLPRNTEAFF
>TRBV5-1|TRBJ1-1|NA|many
TGCGCCAGCAGCTTGGCGCAGGCAAGTCACACTGAAGCTTTCTTT
CASSLAQASHTEAFF
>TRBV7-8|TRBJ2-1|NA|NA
TGTGCTAGCAGCTTAGGATGGGGGCGGTTCAATGAGCAGTTCTTC
CASSLGWGRFNEQFF
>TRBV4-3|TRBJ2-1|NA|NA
TGCGCCAGCAGCCAAGATTATTACCTAAGCTCCTACAATGAGCAGTTCTTC
CASSQDYYLSSYNEQFF
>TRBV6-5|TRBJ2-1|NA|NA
TGTGCCAGCAGTTACTCGACAGGACGCTACAATGAGCAGTTCTTC
CASSYSTGRYNEQFF
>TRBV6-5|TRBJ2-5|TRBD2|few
TGTGCCAGCAGTTCCCTGGGACTAGCGGGAGGCCAAGAGACCCAGTACTTC
CASSSLGLAGGQETQYF
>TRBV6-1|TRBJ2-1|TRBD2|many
TGTGCCAGCAGTGCGACTAGCGTCCCCAATGAGCAGTTCTTC
CASSATSVPNEQFF